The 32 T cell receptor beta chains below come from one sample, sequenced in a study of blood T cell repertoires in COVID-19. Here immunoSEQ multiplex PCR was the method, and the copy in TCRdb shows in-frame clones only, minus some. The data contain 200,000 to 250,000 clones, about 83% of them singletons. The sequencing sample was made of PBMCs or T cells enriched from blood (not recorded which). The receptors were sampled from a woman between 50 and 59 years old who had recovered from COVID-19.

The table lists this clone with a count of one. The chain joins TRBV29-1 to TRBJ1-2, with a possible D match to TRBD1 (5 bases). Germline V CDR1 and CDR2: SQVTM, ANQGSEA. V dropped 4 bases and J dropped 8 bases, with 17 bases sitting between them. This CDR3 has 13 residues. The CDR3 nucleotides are TGCAGCGTTGGGACAAGTCCCCCTCTCGGCTACACCTTC. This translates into CSVGTSPPLGYTF.

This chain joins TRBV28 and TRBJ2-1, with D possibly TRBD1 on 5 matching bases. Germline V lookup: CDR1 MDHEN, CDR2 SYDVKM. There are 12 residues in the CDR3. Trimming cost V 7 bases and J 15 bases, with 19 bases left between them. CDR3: CASNPNSGWWFF. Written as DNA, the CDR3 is TGTGCCAGCAATCCCAATTCAGGGTGGTGGTTCTTC.

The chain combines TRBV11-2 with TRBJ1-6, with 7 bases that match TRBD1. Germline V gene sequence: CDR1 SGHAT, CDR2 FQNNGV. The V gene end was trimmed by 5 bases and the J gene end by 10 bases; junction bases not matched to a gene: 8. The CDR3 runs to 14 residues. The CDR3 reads CASSVVGGRSPLHF. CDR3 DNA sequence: TGTGCCAGCAGCGTGGTAGGGGGCAGGTCACCCCTCCACTTT.

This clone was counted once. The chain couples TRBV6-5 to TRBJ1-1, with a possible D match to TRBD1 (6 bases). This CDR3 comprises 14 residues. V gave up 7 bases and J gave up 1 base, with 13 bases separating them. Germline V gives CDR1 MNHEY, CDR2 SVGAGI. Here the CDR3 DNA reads TGTGCCAGCATGTCTACAGGGTGGAACACTGAAGCTTTCTTT. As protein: CASMSTGWNTEAFF.

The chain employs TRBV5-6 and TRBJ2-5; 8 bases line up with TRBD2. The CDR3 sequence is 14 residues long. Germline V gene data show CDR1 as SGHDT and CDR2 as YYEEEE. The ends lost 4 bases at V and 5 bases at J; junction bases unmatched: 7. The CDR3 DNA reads TGTGCCAGCAGCCTGGGACTAGGTATTGAGACCCAGTACTTC. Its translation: CASSLGLGIETQYF.

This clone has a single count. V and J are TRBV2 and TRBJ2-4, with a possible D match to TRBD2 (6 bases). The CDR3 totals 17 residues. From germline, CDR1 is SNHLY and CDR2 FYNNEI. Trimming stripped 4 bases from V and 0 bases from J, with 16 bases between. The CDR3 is CASSGFVAELAKNIQYF. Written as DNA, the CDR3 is TGTGCCAGCAGTGGGTTCGTAGCGGAGCTAGCCAAAAACATTCAGTACTTC.

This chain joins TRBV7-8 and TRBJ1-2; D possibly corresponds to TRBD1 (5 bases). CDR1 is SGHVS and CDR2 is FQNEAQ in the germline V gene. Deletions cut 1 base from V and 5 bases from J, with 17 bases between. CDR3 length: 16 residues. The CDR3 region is CASSLGAGPRVYGYTF. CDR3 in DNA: TGTGCCAGCAGCTTAGGAGCGGGGCCGCGGGTTTATGGCTACACCTTC.

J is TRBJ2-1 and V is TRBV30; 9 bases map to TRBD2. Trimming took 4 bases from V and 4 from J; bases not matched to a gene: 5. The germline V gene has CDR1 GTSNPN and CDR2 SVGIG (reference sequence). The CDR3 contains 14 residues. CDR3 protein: CAWTRLAVYNEQFF. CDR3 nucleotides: TGTGCCTGGACCAGACTAGCGGTTTACAATGAGCAGTTCTTC. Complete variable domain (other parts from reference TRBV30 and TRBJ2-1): SQTIHQWPATLVQPVGSPLSLECTVEGTSNPNLYWYRQAAGRGLQLLFYSVGIGQISSEVPQNLSASRPQDRQFILSSKKLLLSDSGFYLCAWTRLAVYNEQFFGPGTRLTVL.

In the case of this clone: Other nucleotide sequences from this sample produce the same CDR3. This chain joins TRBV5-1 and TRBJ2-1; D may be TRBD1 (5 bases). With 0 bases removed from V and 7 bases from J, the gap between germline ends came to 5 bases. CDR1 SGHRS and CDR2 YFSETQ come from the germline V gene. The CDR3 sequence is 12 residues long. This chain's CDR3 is CASSLAGNEQFF. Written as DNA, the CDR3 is TGCGCCAGCAGCTTGGCAGGGAATGAGCAGTTCTTC.

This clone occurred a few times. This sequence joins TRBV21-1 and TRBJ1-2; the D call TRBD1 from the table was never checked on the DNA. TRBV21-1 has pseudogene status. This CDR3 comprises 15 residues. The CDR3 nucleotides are TGTGCCAGCAGCGCAAGGGACAGGGAGGTCTCGGGCTACACCTTC. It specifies CASSARDREVSGYTF.

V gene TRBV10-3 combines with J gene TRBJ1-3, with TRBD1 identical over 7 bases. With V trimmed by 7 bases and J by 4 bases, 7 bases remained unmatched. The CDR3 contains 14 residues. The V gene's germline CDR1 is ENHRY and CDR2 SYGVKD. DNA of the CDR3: TGTGCCATCACCGACAGGGTCGAAGGAAACACCATATATTTT. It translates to CAITDRVEGNTIYF.

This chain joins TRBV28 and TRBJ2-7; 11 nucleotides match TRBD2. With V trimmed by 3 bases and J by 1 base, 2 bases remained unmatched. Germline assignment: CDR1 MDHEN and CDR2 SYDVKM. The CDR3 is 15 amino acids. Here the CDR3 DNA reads TGTGCCAGCAGTTTTATAGCGGGAGGGTCCTACGAGCAGTACTTC. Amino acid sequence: CASSFIAGGSYEQYF.

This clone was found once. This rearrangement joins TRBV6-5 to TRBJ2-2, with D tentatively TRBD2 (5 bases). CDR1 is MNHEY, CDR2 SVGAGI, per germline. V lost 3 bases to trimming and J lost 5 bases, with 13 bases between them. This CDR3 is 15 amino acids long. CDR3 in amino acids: CASSYLHTGTGELFF. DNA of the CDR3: TGTGCCAGCAGTTATCTCCATACGGGGACCGGGGAGCTGTTTTTT.

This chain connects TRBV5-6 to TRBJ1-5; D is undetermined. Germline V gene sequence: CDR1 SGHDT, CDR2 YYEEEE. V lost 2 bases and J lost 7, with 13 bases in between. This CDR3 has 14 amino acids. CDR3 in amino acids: CASSLGFSAQPQHF. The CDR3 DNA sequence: TGTGCCAGCAGCTTAGGTTTCAGCGCGCAGCCCCAGCATTTT.

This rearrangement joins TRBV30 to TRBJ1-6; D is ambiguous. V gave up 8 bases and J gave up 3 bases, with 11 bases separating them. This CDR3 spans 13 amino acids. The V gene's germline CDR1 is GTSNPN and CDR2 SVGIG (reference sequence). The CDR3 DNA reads TGTGCCGTGAGACACCTCTATAATTCACCCCTCCACTTT. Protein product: CAVRHLYNSPLHF.

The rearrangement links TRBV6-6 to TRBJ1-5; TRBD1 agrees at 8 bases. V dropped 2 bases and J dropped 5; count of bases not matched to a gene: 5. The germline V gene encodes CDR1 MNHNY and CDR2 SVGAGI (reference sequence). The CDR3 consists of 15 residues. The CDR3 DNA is TGTGCCAGCAGTTACCGCAGGGGGCAGGATCAGCCCCAGCATTTT. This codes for CASSYRRGQDQPQHF.

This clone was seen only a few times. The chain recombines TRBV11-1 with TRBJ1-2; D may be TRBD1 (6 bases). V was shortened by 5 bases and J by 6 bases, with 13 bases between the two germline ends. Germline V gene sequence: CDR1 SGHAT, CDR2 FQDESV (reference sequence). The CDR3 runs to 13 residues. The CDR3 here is CASSPGTRNGYTF. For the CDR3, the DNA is TGTGCCAGCAGCCCCGGGACACGCAATGGCTACACCTTC.

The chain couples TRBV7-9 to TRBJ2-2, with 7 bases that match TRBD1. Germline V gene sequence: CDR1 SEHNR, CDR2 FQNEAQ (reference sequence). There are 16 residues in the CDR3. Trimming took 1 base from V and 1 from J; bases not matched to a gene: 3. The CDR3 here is CASSLGDRGNTGELFF. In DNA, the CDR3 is TGTGCCAGCAGCTTAGGGGACAGAGGGAACACCGGGGAGCTGTTTTTT.

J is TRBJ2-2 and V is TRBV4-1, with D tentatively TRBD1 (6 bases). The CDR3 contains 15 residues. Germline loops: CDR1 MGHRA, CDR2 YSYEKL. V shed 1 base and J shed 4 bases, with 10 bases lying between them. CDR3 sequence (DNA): TGCGCCAGCAGCCAAGGGGACAAGGTCACCGGGGAGCTGTTTTTT. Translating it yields CASSQGDKVTGELFF.

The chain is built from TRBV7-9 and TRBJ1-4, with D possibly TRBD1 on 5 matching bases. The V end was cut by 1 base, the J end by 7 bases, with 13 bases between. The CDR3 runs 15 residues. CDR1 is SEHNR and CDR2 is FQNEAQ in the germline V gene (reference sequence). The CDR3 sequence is CASSLGQGLGEKLFF. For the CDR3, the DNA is TGTGCCAGCAGCTTAGGTCAGGGTCTGGGTGAAAAACTGTTTTTT.

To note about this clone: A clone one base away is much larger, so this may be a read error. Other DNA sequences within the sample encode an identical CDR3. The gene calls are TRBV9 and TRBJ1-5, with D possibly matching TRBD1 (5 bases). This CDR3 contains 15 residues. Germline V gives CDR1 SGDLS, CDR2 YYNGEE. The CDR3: CASSVGGGEGQPQHF. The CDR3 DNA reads TGTGCCAGCAGCGTAGGAGGAGGGGAGGGTCAGCCCCAACATTTT.

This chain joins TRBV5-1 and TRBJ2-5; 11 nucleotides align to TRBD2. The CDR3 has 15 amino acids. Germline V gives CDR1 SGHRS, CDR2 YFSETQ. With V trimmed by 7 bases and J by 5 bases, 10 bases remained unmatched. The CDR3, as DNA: TGCGCCAGCGGGACTAGCGGCACCCTGGGGGAGACCCAGTACTTC. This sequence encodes CASGTSGTLGETQYF.

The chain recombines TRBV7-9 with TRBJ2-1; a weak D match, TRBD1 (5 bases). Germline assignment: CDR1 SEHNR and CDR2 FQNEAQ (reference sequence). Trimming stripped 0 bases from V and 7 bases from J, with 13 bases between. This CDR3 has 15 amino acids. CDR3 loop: CASSLAQGMENEQFF. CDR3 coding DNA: TGTGCCAGCAGCTTAGCGCAGGGAATGGAGAATGAGCAGTTCTTC.

CDR3 DNA sequence: TGTGCCAGCAGTCCCCCGGGACAGGGCAGTCAGCCCCAGCATTTT. Encoded protein: CASSPPGQGSQPQHF. This chain uses TRBV6-2 or TRBV6-3 with TRBJ1-5; 9 bases agree with TRBD1. Germline trimming cut 5 bases from V and 6 bases from J; bases unmatched to any gene: 8. The CDR3 length is 15 residues. The germline V gene encodes CDR1 MNHEY and CDR2 SVGEGT.

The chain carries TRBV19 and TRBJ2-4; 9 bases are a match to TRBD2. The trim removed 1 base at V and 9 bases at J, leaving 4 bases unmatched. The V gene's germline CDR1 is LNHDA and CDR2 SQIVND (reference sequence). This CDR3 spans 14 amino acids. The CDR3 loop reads CASSIGAGGSIQYF. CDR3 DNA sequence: TGTGCCAGTAGTATAGGCGCGGGGGGGAGCATTCAGTACTTC.

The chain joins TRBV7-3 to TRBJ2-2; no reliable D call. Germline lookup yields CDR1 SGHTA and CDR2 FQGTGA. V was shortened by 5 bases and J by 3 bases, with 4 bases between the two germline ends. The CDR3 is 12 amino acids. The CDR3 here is CASSPYTGELFF. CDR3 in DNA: TGTGCCAGCAGCCCGTACACCGGGGAGCTGTTTTTT. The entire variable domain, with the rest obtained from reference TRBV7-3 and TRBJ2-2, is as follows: GAGVSQTPSNKVTEKGKYVELRCDPISGHTALYWYRQSLGQGPEFLIYFQGTGAADDSGLPNDRFFAVRPEGSVSTLKIQRTERGDSAVYLCASSPYTGELFFGEGSRLTVL.

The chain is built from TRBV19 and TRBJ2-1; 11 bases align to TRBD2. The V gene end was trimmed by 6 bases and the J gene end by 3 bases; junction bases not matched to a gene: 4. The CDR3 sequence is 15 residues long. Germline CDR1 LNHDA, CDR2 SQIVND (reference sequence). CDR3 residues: CASSTGLAGYNEQFF. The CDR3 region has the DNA TGTGCCAGTAGCACTGGACTAGCGGGCTACAATGAGCAGTTCTTC.

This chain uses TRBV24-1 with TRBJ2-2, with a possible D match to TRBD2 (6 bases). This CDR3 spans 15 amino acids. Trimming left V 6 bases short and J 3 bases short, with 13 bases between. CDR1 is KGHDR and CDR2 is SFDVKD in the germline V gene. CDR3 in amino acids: CATSPREKDTGELFF. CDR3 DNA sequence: TGTGCCACCAGTCCCCGGGAGAAAGACACCGGGGAGCTGTTTTTT.

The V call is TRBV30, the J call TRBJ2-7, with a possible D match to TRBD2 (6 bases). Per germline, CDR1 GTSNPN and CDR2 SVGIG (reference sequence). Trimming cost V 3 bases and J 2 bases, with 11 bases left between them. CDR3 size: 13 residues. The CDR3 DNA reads TGTGCCTGGAGCCGGACGGGGGCCTACGAGCAGTACTTC. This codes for CAWSRTGAYEQYF.

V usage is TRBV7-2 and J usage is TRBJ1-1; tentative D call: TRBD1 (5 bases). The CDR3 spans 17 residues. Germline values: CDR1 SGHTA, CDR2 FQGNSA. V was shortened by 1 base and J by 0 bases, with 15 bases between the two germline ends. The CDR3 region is CASSLGPGLGMNTEAFF. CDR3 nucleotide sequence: TGTGCCAGCAGCTTAGGTCCAGGGTTAGGGATGAACACTGAAGCTTTCTTT. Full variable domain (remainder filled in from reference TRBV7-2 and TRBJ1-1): GAGVSQSPSNKVTEKGKDVELRCDPISGHTALYWYRQSLGQGLEFLIYFQGNSAPDKSGLPSDRFSAERTGGSVSTLTIQRTQQEDSAVYLCASSLGPGLGMNTEAFFGQGTRLTVV.

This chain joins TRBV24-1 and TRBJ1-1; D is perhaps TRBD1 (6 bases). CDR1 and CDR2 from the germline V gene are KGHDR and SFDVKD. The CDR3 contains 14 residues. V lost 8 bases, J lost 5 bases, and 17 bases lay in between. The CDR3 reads CATIIGGGVTEAFF. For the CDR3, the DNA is TGTGCCACCATAATAGGGGGTGGGGTGACTGAAGCTTTCTTT.

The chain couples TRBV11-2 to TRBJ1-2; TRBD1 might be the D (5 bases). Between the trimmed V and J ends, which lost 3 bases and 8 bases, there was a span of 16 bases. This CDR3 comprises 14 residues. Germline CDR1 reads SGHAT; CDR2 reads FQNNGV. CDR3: CASSFRGQTPGYTF. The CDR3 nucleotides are TGTGCCAGCAGCTTTAGGGGCCAGACCCCCGGCTACACCTTC.